Following are 11 T cell receptor beta chains from one sample sequenced in a study of cytomegalovirus exposure and HLA in healthy donors. The PCR ran on 60 Vbeta and 13 Jbeta primers. Generated by immunoSEQ multiplex PCR, the TCRdb table keeps only in-frame clones and is missing some. The data contain fewer than 120,000 clones, around 85% of them singletons. Sequencing input: PBMCs. These receptors were collected from a man younger than 40 in good health and CMV-seropositive.

The chain recombines TRBV4-2 with TRBJ2-3; 8 bases match TRBD2. V lost 0 bases to trimming and J lost 4 bases; unmatched junction nucleotides: 12. Germline V gene data show CDR1 as LGHNA and CDR2 as YNFKEQ. The CDR3 length is 18 residues. The CDR3 spells CASSQEGRGSGVADTQYF. The CDR3, as DNA: TGTGCCAGCAGCCAAGAGGGTAGGGGTAGCGGGGTGGCAGATACGCAGTATTTT.

The sample holds one count of this clone. The chain links TRBV5-4 to TRBJ2-5; 10 bases align to TRBD2. The CDR3 has 16 residues. The trim removed 4 bases at V and 5 bases at J, leaving 11 bases unmatched. Looked up from germline, CDR1 is SGHNT and CDR2 is YYREEE (reference sequence). CDR3 nucleotide sequence: TGTGCCAGCAGCGCCCCTAGCGGGGGTGCGGGTGAGACCCAGTACTTC. Its translation is CASSAPSGGAGETQYF.

The chain is built from TRBV11-2 and TRBJ2-7; D perhaps matches TRBD2 (6 bases). Trimming took 3 bases from V and 5 from J, leaving 14 bases between them. There are 14 residues in the CDR3. Germline-derived CDR1 and CDR2 are SGHAT and FQNNGV. The CDR3 reads CASSLDRGSHEQYF. CDR3 in DNA: TGTGCCAGCAGCTTGGACCGGGGGTCCCACGAGCAGTACTTC.

In its sample, this clone was seen once. This chain connects TRBV18 to TRBJ2-1; 11 bases are shared with TRBD2. Germline-derived CDR1 and CDR2 are KGHSH and LQKENI. The CDR3 totals 14 residues. J lost 8 bases, V lost 3 bases, and 3 bases had no gene match. CDR3 loop: CASSPSGGADEQFF. The CDR3 DNA sequence: TGTGCCAGCTCACCTAGCGGGGGGGCCGATGAGCAGTTCTTC.

This clone was seen only once. The rearrangement uses TRBV2 and TRBJ2-7; the match to TRBD1 covers 9 bases. Trimming cost V 9 bases and J 2 bases; bases outside gene matches: 8. This CDR3 has 14 residues. CDR1 SNHLY and CDR2 FYNNEI come from the germline V gene. The DNA of the CDR3 is TGTGCCAGTACGGGACAGGGATTACCCTACGAGCAGTACTTC. Its protein is CASTGQGLPYEQYF.

This clone was observed once. The chain joins TRBV5-8 to TRBJ2-3; TRBD2 matches 9 bases. V was clipped by 1 base and J by 2 bases; unmatched bases: 2. CDR3 length: 15 amino acids. Per the germline V gene, CDR1 is SGHTS and CDR2 is YDEGEE. Here the CDR3 DNA reads TGTGCCAGCAGCTTGCTAGCGGGGTTCACAGATACGCAGTATTTT. Its translation is CASSLLAGFTDTQYF. The full variable domain, rest sourced from reference TRBV5-8 and TRBJ2-3, is EAGVTQSPTHLIKTRGQQATLRCSPISGHTSVYWYQQALGLGLQFLLWYDEGEERNRGNFPPRFSGRQFPNYSSELNVNALELEDSALYLCASSLLAGFTDTQYFGPGTRLTVL.

The chain has TRBV5-8 and TRBJ2-1; 7 bases match TRBD2. Germline lookup yields CDR1 SGHTS and CDR2 YDEGEE. CDR3 length equals 16 residues. Trimming removed 0 bases from V and 3 bases from J; junction bases left unmatched: 6. The CDR3 reads CASSLAGAGVYNEQFF. CDR3 in DNA: TGTGCCAGCAGCTTGGCCGGGGCGGGGGTCTACAATGAGCAGTTCTTC.

This chain's CDR3 is CASSLGTGPPGGYTF. The CDR3 region has the DNA TGTGCCAGCAGCTTAGGGACAGGGCCACCAGGTGGCTACACCTTC. The chain links TRBV5-6 to TRBJ1-2; 9 bases align to TRBD1. Germline assignment: CDR1 SGHDT and CDR2 YYEEEE. CDR3 length: 15 amino acids. The V segment lost 2 bases and the J segment 7 bases; nucleotides outside the gene matches: 9.

In this sample, this clone turned up a few times. The chain combines TRBV6-1 with TRBJ1-2; 7 nucleotides agree with TRBD1. V trimming: 5 bases; J trimming: 3 bases; junction bases outside the gene matches: 9. The CDR3 is made up of 15 amino acids. Germline values: CDR1 MNHNS, CDR2 SASEGT. The CDR3 DNA reads TGTGCCAGCAGTCCTGAAAGGGACAGCTACTATGGCTACACCTTC. It translates to CASSPERDSYYGYTF.

The genes are TRBV7-3 and TRBJ2-1, with 7 bases that match TRBD1. The V gene end was trimmed by 5 bases and the J gene end by 1 base; junction bases not matched to a gene: 5. CDR1 is SGHTA, CDR2 FQGTGA, per germline. The CDR3 extends over 15 amino acids. The DNA of the CDR3 is TGTGCCAGCAGCGCTGCAGGGGGATCCTACAATGAGCAGTTCTTC. It yields the protein CASSAAGGSYNEQFF.

The V gene is TRBV19, the J gene TRBJ1-3; 7 bases match TRBD1. Trimming at V came to 6 bases and at J to 8 bases, leaving 13 bases not matched to a gene. Germline values: CDR1 LNHDA, CDR2 SQIVND (reference sequence). This CDR3 comprises 15 residues. DNA for the CDR3: TGTGCCAGTAGCACAGGACAGGACCGGAAAGACACCATATATTTT. It translates to CASSTGQDRKDTIYF.